This T cell receptor beta chain was documented in a study of blood T cell repertoires in COVID-19. Study overall: There were acute and convalescent COVID-19 samples, and they came from the United States, Italy and Spain. T cells, B-cell-depleted T cells, or PBMCs provided the cDNA or gDNA that served as material.

This clone appeared once. Methods used by the authors: Reference gene primer amplification in the assay estimated nucleated cell counts. Sequencing was performed with immunoSEQ multiplex PCR; in TCRdb, only in-frame clones are kept and a portion is missing. Clone size and V and J calls were adopted from that table, with D and trimming inferred from the DNA. This table has approximately 140,000 clones, about nine tenths appearing once. The CDR3 totals 15 residues. CDR1 is SGHDT, CDR2 YYEEEE, per germline. The V gene end was trimmed by 5 bases and the J gene end by 6 bases; junction bases not matched to a gene: 8.

The source material was peripheral blood. The V call is TRBV5-6, the J call TRBJ1-6; TRBD1 agrees at 7 bases. The receptor comes from a man aged 45-65 years with active or convalescent COVID-19. The CDR3 DNA reads TGTGCCAGCAGATTGCGGGACAGACCTAATTCACCCCTCCACTTT. The encoded protein is CASRLRDRPNSPLHF.